This is a list of T cell receptor beta chains from one sample in a study of T cell changes during pregnancy in multiple sclerosis. TCRdb keeps only in-frame clones here, not all; method: immunoSEQ multiplex PCR. Counted here are tens of thousands of clones, around 93% occurring once; the ten biggest clones make up more than 1.5%. The input for sequencing was peripheral blood, taken after pregnancy. Source of these receptors: a female donor with multiple sclerosis, enrolled in a pregnancy study. Each CDR3 is given without its conserved first and last residue. Fields, in order: J gene, D gene, V gene, CDR3 length, CDR3 protein. A D gene is named only where the DNA matches it firmly.

J gene: TRBJ2-1
D gene: TRBD1
V gene: TRBV4-3
CDR3 length: 14
CDR3 protein: ASSQIFGTGKNEQF

J gene: TRBJ2-7
D gene: TRBD2
V gene: TRBV19
CDR3 length: 14
CDR3 protein: ASSLGPSGAAYEQY

J gene: TRBJ2-6
D gene: .
V gene: TRBV4-3
CDR3 length: 14
CDR3 protein: ASSQDEGAGANVLT

J gene: TRBJ2-3
D gene: .
V gene: TRBV15
CDR3 length: 14
CDR3 protein: ATSGSPRLSTDTQY

J gene: TRBJ2-7
D gene: TRBD2
V gene: TRBV6-5
CDR3 length: 12
CDR3 protein: ASGSSGRAPEQY

J gene: TRBJ2-5
D gene: .
V gene: TRBV29-1
CDR3 length: 12
CDR3 protein: SVVPMGRVETQY

J gene: TRBJ2-3
D gene: TRBD1
V gene: TRBV19
CDR3 length: 11
CDR3 protein: ASSTGYGDTQY

J gene: TRBJ1-5
D gene: TRBD1
V gene: TRBV19
CDR3 length: 13
CDR3 protein: ASSSGQGGNQPQH

J gene: TRBJ2-7
D gene: .
V gene: TRBV7-8
CDR3 length: 10
CDR3 protein: ASSLDGGTTY

J gene: TRBJ1-1
D gene: .
V gene: TRBV7-6
CDR3 length: 14
CDR3 protein: ASSSPRGGTYTEAF

J gene: TRBJ2-5
D gene: .
V gene: TRBV5-6
CDR3 length: 12
CDR3 protein: ASSLVEYQETQY

J gene: TRBJ2-3
D gene: TRBD2
V gene: TRBV27
CDR3 length: 12
CDR3 protein: ASSLLGEGDTQY

J gene: TRBJ2-5
D gene: TRBD2
V gene: TRBV11-2
CDR3 length: 12
CDR3 protein: ASSGLAVRETQY

J gene: TRBJ2-1
D gene: TRBD2
V gene: TRBV28
CDR3 length: 15
CDR3 protein: ASSSLFSGSKGNEQF

J gene: TRBJ1-5
D gene: .
V gene: TRBV2
CDR3 length: 12
CDR3 protein: ASSEMSGNQPQH

J gene: TRBJ2-5
D gene: TRBD2
V gene: TRBV18
CDR3 length: 15
CDR3 protein: ASSPMRLAGERETQY

J gene: TRBJ2-1
D gene: .
V gene: TRBV13
CDR3 length: 15
CDR3 protein: ASSLGTPWSSYNEQF

J gene: TRBJ2-3
D gene: .
V gene: TRBV6-6
CDR3 length: 12
CDR3 protein: ASSTLASTDTQY

J gene: TRBJ1-3
D gene: TRBD1
V gene: TRBV27
CDR3 length: 14
CDR3 protein: ASSLLGGVSGNTIY

J gene: TRBJ2-5
D gene: TRBD1
V gene: TRBV2
CDR3 length: 13
CDR3 protein: ASPTDRGRRETQY

J gene: TRBJ2-2
D gene: TRBD1
V gene: TRBV29-1
CDR3 length: 14
CDR3 protein: SVEGGGQGRHGELF

J gene: TRBJ1-4
D gene: .
V gene: TRBV19
CDR3 length: 13
CDR3 protein: ASSPQGSTNEKLF

J gene: TRBJ2-5
D gene: .
V gene: TRBV30
CDR3 length: 14
CDR3 protein: AWSPVPGLTLGTQY

J gene: TRBJ1-2
D gene: TRBD1
V gene: TRBV5-1
CDR3 length: 12
CDR3 protein: ASSGGTDSYGYT

J gene: TRBJ1-5
D gene: TRBD1
V gene: TRBV6-1
CDR3 length: 13
CDR3 protein: ASSPKRQGFQPQH

J gene: TRBJ2-7
D gene: TRBD2
V gene: TRBV5-4
CDR3 length: 14
CDR3 protein: ASSLAGTTSSYEQY

J gene: TRBJ2-1
D gene: TRBD2
V gene: TRBV11-2
CDR3 length: 14
CDR3 protein: ASSPRTSGRGDEQF

J gene: TRBJ2-7
D gene: TRBD2
V gene: TRBV7-2
CDR3 length: 17
CDR3 protein: ASSFTGLAGGGDWSEQY

J gene: TRBJ2-7
D gene: .
V gene: TRBV7-2
CDR3 length: 12
CDR3 protein: ASSYLLQVYEQY

J gene: TRBJ1-3
D gene: .
V gene: TRBV7-2
CDR3 length: 13
CDR3 protein: ASGRENHSGNTIY

J gene: TRBJ2-6
D gene: .
V gene: TRBV29-1
CDR3 length: 12
CDR3 protein: SVEADSGANVLT

J gene: TRBJ2-2
D gene: .
V gene: TRBV27
CDR3 length: 13
CDR3 protein: ASSLKQLNTGELF

J gene: TRBJ1-1
D gene: .
V gene: TRBV7-2
CDR3 length: 12
CDR3 protein: ASSLRTANTEAF

J gene: TRBJ2-3
D gene: TRBD2
V gene: TRBV28
CDR3 length: 13
CDR3 protein: ASSLAGDRTDTQY

J gene: TRBJ2-7
D gene: TRBD1
V gene: TRBV9
CDR3 length: 13
CDR3 protein: ASSVGAGGMLEQY

J gene: TRBJ1-5
D gene: .
V gene: TRBV30
CDR3 length: 12
CDR3 protein: AWSIGTIDQPQH

J gene: TRBJ2-7
D gene: TRBD1
V gene: TRBV9
CDR3 length: 12
CDR3 protein: ASSPGQGAYEQY

J gene: TRBJ2-4
D gene: .
V gene: TRBV6-5
CDR3 length: 9
CDR3 protein: ASFGKNIQY

J gene: TRBJ1-3
D gene: TRBD1
V gene: TRBV13
CDR3 length: 12
CDR3 protein: ASSLRDRGNTIY

J gene: TRBJ2-5
D gene: TRBD2
V gene: TRBV15
CDR3 length: 15
CDR3 protein: ATSRDQASGSVETQY

J gene: TRBJ1-1
D gene: .
V gene: TRBV14
CDR3 length: 10
CDR3 protein: ASSMGLGWAF

J gene: TRBJ1-5
D gene: .
V gene: TRBV28
CDR3 length: 17
CDR3 protein: ASSLRGIRDRNSNQPQH

J gene: TRBJ1-1
D gene: .
V gene: TRBV11-3
CDR3 length: 11
CDR3 protein: ASSLTVNTEAF

J gene: TRBJ2-7
D gene: .
V gene: TRBV28
CDR3 length: 12
CDR3 protein: ASSLMMSTYEQY

J gene: TRBJ1-4
D gene: TRBD1
V gene: TRBV6-6
CDR3 length: 12
CDR3 protein: ASSSRTGREKLF

J gene: TRBJ2-2
D gene: .
V gene: TRBV7-3
CDR3 length: 12
CDR3 protein: ASSLGLNTGELF

J gene: TRBJ1-5
D gene: .
V gene: TRBV18
CDR3 length: 12
CDR3 protein: ASSPGAGNQPQH

J gene: TRBJ1-5
D gene: .
V gene: TRBV6-1
CDR3 length: 13
CDR3 protein: ASSEGSTGIWPQH

J gene: TRBJ2-1
D gene: .
V gene: TRBV27
CDR3 length: 16
CDR3 protein: ASSLSINVAVVYNEQF

J gene: TRBJ1-5
D gene: .
V gene: TRBV18
CDR3 length: 11
CDR3 protein: ASSQGFGQPRH

J gene: TRBJ2-7
D gene: .
V gene: TRBV5-8
CDR3 length: 13
CDR3 protein: ASSHRGTSAYEQY

J gene: TRBJ1-1
D gene: TRBD1
V gene: TRBV18
CDR3 length: 12
CDR3 protein: ASSLGQGVTEAF

J gene: TRBJ1-1
D gene: .
V gene: TRBV18
CDR3 length: 15
CDR3 protein: ASSPSGGGIGNTEAF

J gene: TRBJ1-4
D gene: .
V gene: TRBV15
CDR3 length: 13
CDR3 protein: ATRSGGAGGEKLF

J gene: TRBJ2-5
D gene: .
V gene: TRBV15
CDR3 length: 12
CDR3 protein: ATSKTGSGETQY

J gene: TRBJ2-7
D gene: .
V gene: TRBV7-3
CDR3 length: 13
CDR3 protein: ASSLEGRPPYEQY

J gene: TRBJ2-5
D gene: .
V gene: TRBV7-2
CDR3 length: 13
CDR3 protein: ASRSGAGGLETQY

J gene: TRBJ2-1
D gene: TRBD2
V gene: TRBV4-3
CDR3 length: 18
CDR3 protein: ASSQQAGLAFRSSYNEQF

J gene: TRBJ2-7
D gene: TRBD1
V gene: TRBV11-3
CDR3 length: 13
CDR3 protein: ASSAHRQGSYEQY